A selection of T cell receptor beta chains follows, all from one sample in a study of T-cell memory formation after mild COVID-19. TCRdb independently ran MiXCR on the 5' RACE reads; one entry per CDR3 protein. The table has around 90,000 distinct CDR3 sequences, about 15% seen once. Sequencing was performed on PBMCs or a T cell subset sorted from them (not recorded which). Receptors were obtained from a man aged 18 to 29 who had mild COVID-19 (a few samples of this study predate the infection). Cell type and time point are not known. Both conserved end residues are part of each CDR3. Each record gives: V gene, CDR3 protein.

TRBV27 | CASSANNQPQHF
TRBV5-5 | CASTRSHTEAFF
TRBV4-1 | CASSQETGNQPQHF
TRBV5-4 | CASSSGGREETQYF
TRBV11-1 | CASSLREVDQETQYF
TRBV7-9 | CASSLGQGQGGYTF
TRBV7-3 | CASSPGQANVLTF
TRBV7-8 | CASSRLTGNTEAFF
TRBV6-2/TRBV6-3 | CASSYRDRGTDTQYF
TRBV28 | CASRETGAYGYTF
TRBV12-3/TRBV12-4 | CASSQGLANFNEQFF
TRBV29-1 | CSVLLSQWFF
TRBV7-2 | CASSPVGGGPNRGTQYF
TRBV12-3/TRBV12-4 | CASSRPGTGGDEQFF
TRBV4-3 | CASSQDWGQFQPQHF
TRBV6-2/TRBV6-3 | CASSFLDVGNTIYF
TRBV15 | CATSRDLWQYNEQFF
TRBV4-3 | CASSQDRQSSYNEQFF
TRBV5-1 | CASRDSQAVNTEAFF
TRBV6-5 | CASSYTPPGQPNQETQYF
TRBV3-1 | CASSQEWEETQYF
TRBV15 | CATSRARTGGWDEQFF
TRBV5-1 | CASTPAGVGDTQYF
TRBV4-3 | CASSQRGGSGTDAFF
TRBV6-9 | CASSYRRLMGGRKETQYF
TRBV27 | CASGSGANTGELFF
TRBV12-3/TRBV12-4 | CASRQQGKNQPQHF
TRBV12-3/TRBV12-4 | CASTFSGALTDTQYF
TRBV9 | CASSAVETGVTGELFF
TRBV11-2 | CASSPLGPQETQYF
TRBV12-3/TRBV12-4 | CASSPSRYREKLFF
TRBV19 | CASAGVQETQYF
TRBV10-3 | CAISESTLGQTYEQYF
TRBV15 | CATSREGRGQPQHF
TRBV5-1 | CASSLTGKLSSYNEQFF
TRBV7-2 | CASSRDYSYEQYF
TRBV10-2 | CASRPAGPSNQPQHF
TRBV4-3 | CASSQDRGGTGYGYTF
TRBV5-1 | CASSKDGGGELFF
TRBV5-1 | CASSRSESRGLTDTQYF
TRBV3-1 | CASSQGRQETQYF
TRBV7-9 | CASSPRDRIQETQYF
TRBV6-5 | CASPIPREVEETQYF
TRBV24-1 | CATSDLASQETQYF
TRBV6-2/TRBV6-3 | CASSYSLAGGNSYNEQFF
TRBV12-3/TRBV12-4 | CASSLTVVPEAFF
TRBV6-2/TRBV6-3 | CASSYSQSGGASNTQYF
TRBV11-2 | CASSLPWTPGGTDTQYF
TRBV5-1 | CASRGAGANQPQHF
TRBV7-9 | CASSSRLADLTDTQYF
TRBV3-1 | CASSQDPRTGSNEQYF
TRBV12-3/TRBV12-4 | CASSHRGGGANVLTF
TRBV6-5 | CASSSHFGVQETQYF